A single sample gave rise to the 8 T cell receptor beta chains below, sequenced in a study of OX40 agonist ivuxolimab in advanced cancers. Sequenced by immunoSEQ multiplex PCR; TCRdb stores in-frame clones only, minus some. Altogether fewer than 85,000 clones are present, roughly 80% being singletons, with the ten largest covering about 1.8%. The specimen was CD4+ or CD8+ T cells sorted from blood, collected in a trial of the OX40 agonist ivuxolimab. All receptors come from an adult with an advanced solid tumor such as melanoma, head and neck, liver or kidney cancer.

In DNA form, the CDR3 reads TGTGCCAGCAGTGGACCGACAGGGGCTCAGCCCCAGCATTTT. Translated, it gives CASSGPTGAQPQHF. This sequence joins TRBV6-1 and TRBJ1-5; 8 bases align to TRBD1. The germline CDR1 and CDR2 sequences are MNHNS and SASEGT. V lost 4 bases to trimming and J lost 6 bases; unmatched junction nucleotides: 5. The CDR3 extends over 14 amino acids.

This clone has only one observation. The chain uses TRBV27 and TRBJ2-3; D call uncertain. The CDR3 length is 13 residues. Deletions cut 3 bases from V and 4 bases from J, with 8 bases between. Germline V CDR1 and CDR2: MNHEY, SMNVEV (reference sequence). The CDR3 protein is CASSFPGADTQYF. The CDR3 DNA is TGTGCCAGCAGTTTTCCAGGCGCAGATACGCAGTATTTT.

V and J are TRBV19 and TRBJ2-5; the match to TRBD2 covers 10 bases. The CDR3 consists of 15 residues. V shed 5 bases, J shed 5 bases, and the junction held 8 bases outside the gene matches. Germline CDR1 is LNHDA and CDR2 is SQIVND (reference sequence). CDR3 amino acids: CASSVEREGRETQYF. The CDR3 DNA is TGTGCCAGTAGTGTTGAGCGGGAGGGCCGGGAGACCCAGTACTTC.

V is TRBV6-4 and J is TRBJ2-1; 7 bases match TRBD1. There are 13 residues in the CDR3. CDR1 is MRHNA, CDR2 SNTAGT, per germline. V lost 5 bases, J lost 6 bases, and 4 bases stayed unmatched. CDR3 nucleotides: TGTGCCAGCAGTCGGACAGGTCCCAATGAGCAGTTCTTC. Translated: CASSRTGPNEQFF.

This chain uses TRBV11-2 with TRBJ1-2; unclear D gene. Trimming removed 5 bases at V and 8 bases at J, with 15 bases between. The CDR3 runs to 13 residues. Per the germline V gene, CDR1 is SGHAT and CDR2 is FQNNGV. CDR3 amino acids: CASSPPYMEGYTF. The DNA for the CDR3 is TGTGCCAGCAGCCCCCCTTATATGGAAGGCTACACCTTC.

The genes are TRBV5-1 and TRBJ2-2; TRBD1 is a possible D gene (7 bases). Germline V CDR1 and CDR2: SGHRS, YFSETQ. The CDR3 runs 16 residues. The ends were cut back, 6 bases at V and 6 bases at J, with 21 bases in the middle. DNA of the CDR3: TGCGCCAGCAAAGTATGGAGGGGGCGTAATGCCGGGGAGCTGTTTTTT. It specifies CASKVWRGRNAGELFF.

This chain uses TRBV29-1 with TRBJ2-1; 7 positions agree with TRBD2. Trimming cost V 2 bases and J 8 bases; bases outside gene matches: 9. Germline V CDR1 and CDR2: SQVTM, ANQGSEA. The CDR3 consists of 14 residues. The chain's CDR3 is CSVELAGVSHEQFF. The CDR3 DNA sequence: TGCAGCGTTGAACTGGCGGGAGTCTCCCATGAGCAGTTCTTC.

The chain carries TRBV2 and TRBJ2-5, with 10 bases fitting TRBD2. The CDR3 contains 17 residues. Germline assignment: CDR1 SNHLY and CDR2 FYNNEI. The trim removed 0 bases at V and 4 bases at J, leaving 8 bases unmatched. The DNA for the CDR3 is TGTGCCAGCAGTGAAGCGTTGGAGCGGGGGGGCCGAGAGACCCAGTACTTC. Residues: CASSEALERGGRETQYF.